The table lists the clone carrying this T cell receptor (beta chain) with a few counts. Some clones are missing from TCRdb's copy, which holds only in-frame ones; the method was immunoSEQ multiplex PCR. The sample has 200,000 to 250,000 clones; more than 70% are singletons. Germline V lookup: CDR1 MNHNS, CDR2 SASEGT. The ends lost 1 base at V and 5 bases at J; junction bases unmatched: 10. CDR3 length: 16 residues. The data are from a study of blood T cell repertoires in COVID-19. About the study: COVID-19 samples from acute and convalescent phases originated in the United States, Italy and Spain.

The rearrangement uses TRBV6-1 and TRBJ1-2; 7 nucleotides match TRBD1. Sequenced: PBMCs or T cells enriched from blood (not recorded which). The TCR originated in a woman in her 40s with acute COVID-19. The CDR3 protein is CASSEVGTRGFYGYTF. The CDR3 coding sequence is TGTGCCAGCAGTGAAGTGGGGACCAGGGGGTTTTATGGCTACACCTTC.